This TCR beta chain was observed in a study of beta chain features in type 1 diabetes. Reverse transcription of all isolated RNA meant that expressed TCRB transcripts were sequenced. The table came from immunoSEQ multiplex PCR; TCRdb's copy has only in-frame clones and leaves some out. Of around 290,000 clones listed, around 7.8% are singletons. CDR1 and CDR2 from the germline V gene are SGHDT and YYEEEE. This CDR3 region has 11 residues. Trimming removed 4 bases at V and 5 bases at J, with 6 bases between. Sequenced material: central memory CD4+ T cells from blood. The chain combines TRBV5-6 with TRBJ2-5; D gene uncertain. This TCR was recovered from a woman aged 18-29 years in good health. The DNA of the CDR3 is TGTGCCAGCAGCCACCGGGAGACCCAGTACTTC. Translating gives CASSHRETQYF.